This entry lists 5 T cell receptor beta chains sequenced from one sample in a study of neurological immune-mediated disorders. TCRdb reprocessed the 5' RACE reads with MiXCR, giving one entry per CDR3 protein. The sample lists roughly 43,000 distinct CDR3 sequences; around 2% were seen once. The sequenced sample was PBMCs. These receptors were obtained from a woman aged 40 to 50 with multiple sclerosis.

This clonotype was seen ten or more times. This sequence joins TRBV12-3 or TRBV12-4 and TRBJ1-1; D not resolved. Trimming removed 2 bases at V and 4 bases at J, with 23 bases between. CDR3 length equals 18 residues. CDR3: CASSLWTRSSDEGTEAFF. The DNA of the CDR3 is TGTGCCAGCAGTTTATGGACTCGAAGCAGTGATGAGGGCACTGAAGCTTTCTTT.

This clonotype has ten or more counts. The CDR3 DNA follows: TGCAGTGCTAGCTTTCAGGGGGGCAGATCCTACGAGCAGTACTTC. Its protein is CSASFQGGRSYEQYF. The V gene is TRBV20-1, the J gene TRBJ2-7; weak D call: TRBD1 (7 bases). Germline lookup yields CDR1 DFQATT and CDR2 SNEGSKA (reference sequence). V was clipped by 3 bases and J by 1 base, with 16 bases between them. The CDR3 has 15 amino acids.

At least ten counts were recorded for this clonotype. This chain uses TRBV11-2 with TRBJ1-4, with 7 nucleotides matching TRBD1. Unmatched junction bases numbered 6, after V lost 5 bases and J lost 0 bases. Per the germline V gene, CDR1 is SGHAT and CDR2 is FQNNGV. This CDR3 has 16 residues. The CDR3 here is CASSVDRSATNEKLFF. The CDR3 region has the DNA TGTGCCAGCAGCGTGGACAGGAGTGCAACTAATGAAAAACTGTTTTTT.

Many counts were recorded for this clonotype. The gene calls are TRBV5-1 and TRBJ1-6; weak D call: TRBD1 (5 bases). V lost 3 bases and J lost 7, with 11 bases in between. Germline assignment: CDR1 SGHRS and CDR2 YFSETQ. CDR3 size: 14 residues. The CDR3 bases are TGCGCCAGCAGCTCGATGGGGGGGAATTCACCCCTCCACTTT. Its translation: CASSSMGGNSPLHF.

In this sample, this clonotype turned up many times. This chain uses TRBV12-3 or TRBV12-4 with TRBJ1-2, with D perhaps matching TRBD1 (5 bases). V gave up 5 bases and J gave up 7 bases, with 17 bases separating them. This CDR3 has 14 amino acids. The CDR3 DNA reads TGTGCCAGCAGTCTGACAGTAGGTCCGGGTGGCTACACCTTC. Its protein is CASSLTVGPGGYTF.